A selection of T cell receptor beta chains follows, all from one sample in a study of blood T cells in healthy people across ages. TCRdb reprocessed the 5' RACE reads with MiXCR, giving one entry per CDR3 protein. Among about 1.1 million distinct CDR3 sequences, roughly two fifths were seen once, and the ten largest hold less than 15%. What was sequenced was blood. Every receptor here comes from a man between 18 and 35 years old in good health. CDR3s include the opening cysteine and the closing phenylalanine or tryptophan. A D gene is named only where the DNA matches it firmly. Clone size, where shown, is once, few, many, or a class for clones that have expanded.

NA	TRBV12-3/TRBV12-4	NA	TRBJ2-5	TGTGCCAGCAGTTTTACCCAGACGGACCAAGAGACCCAGTACTTC	CASSFTQTDQETQYF
NA	TRBV20-1	NA	TRBJ2-4	TGCAGTGCTAGACAGGGCCCGGACTCAAACATTCAGTACTTC	CSARQGPDSNIQYF
few	TRBV7-2	NA	TRBJ1-4	TGTGCCAGCAGCTTAGGAGTCCCCAATGAAAAACTGTTTTTT	CASSLGVPNEKLFF
NA	TRBV14	NA	TRBJ2-2	TGTGCCAGCAGCCAACGTCTCACTTCGAACACCGGGGAGCTGTTTTTT	CASSQRLTSNTGELFF
few	TRBV12-3/TRBV12-4	TRBD2	TRBJ2-4	TGTGCCAGCAGTTTGGCTAGCGGGAGCGGCATTCAGTACTTC	CASSLASGSGIQYF
NA	TRBV27	NA	TRBJ1-1	TGTGCCAGCAGTCCCCGGTGGGGCAGGGCTCCCACTGAAGCTTTCTTT	CASSPRWGRAPTEAFF
NA	TRBV5-1	TRBD1	TRBJ1-5	TGCGCCAGCAGCGAGGGGACAGGGGAGCCCCAGCATTTT	CASSEGTGEPQHF
NA	TRBV6-6	NA	TRBJ2-5	TGTGCCAGCAGGGGCGGGGACGTAGGGCAGTACTTC	CASRGGDVGQYF
NA	TRBV4-2	NA	TRBJ2-1	TGTGCCAGCAGCCACTTCCTCGGGACTGGCGCCGGGTCTAATGAGCAGTTCTTC	CASSHFLGTGAGSNEQFF
few	TRBV27	TRBD1	TRBJ1-4	TGTGCCAGCAGTCGGGGACAGGGTAACGAAGGACTGTTTTTT	CASSRGQGNEGLFF
NA	TRBV13	TRBD1	TRBJ1-1	TGTGCCAGCAGCCAGAGACAGGGGGTAACTGAAGCTTTCTTT	CASSQRQGVTEAFF
few	TRBV12-3/TRBV12-4	NA	TRBJ2-1	TGTGCCGCAACAGTTAGCTCCTACAATGAGCAGTTCTTC	CAATVSSYNEQFF
few	TRBV24-1	NA	TRBJ2-1	TGTGCCACCAGTGCCCCCTCGAGGGACCGGCGCATCAATGAGCAGTTCTTC	CATSAPSRDRRINEQFF
NA	TRBV12-3/TRBV12-4	NA	TRBJ2-3	TGTGCCAGAGCCGCCGGGGATACGCAGTATTTT	CARAAGDTQYF
NA	TRBV4-3	NA	TRBJ2-5	TGCGCCAGCAGCCAAGGTTTGAGTGATGAGCAGTACTTC	CASSQGLSDEQYF
once	TRBV4-2	NA	TRBJ1-5	TGTGCCAGCAGCCAAGATGGGGAGGTGGCTCAGCCCCAGCATTTT	CASSQDGEVAQPQHF
NA	TRBV5-1	NA	TRBJ2-3	TGCGCCAGCAGCTTGCTTCCTCCGGGGGCCGGCACAGATACGCAGTATTTT	CASSLLPPGAGTDTQYF
NA	TRBV12-3/TRBV12-4	NA	TRBJ2-1	TGTGCCAGCAGTTTTACCGGCTCCCTGGGGCAGTTCTTC	CASSFTGSLGQFF
NA	TRBV7-7	TRBD2	TRBJ2-1	TGTGCTAGCAGCCCGGGACTAATCCGTTATGAGCAGTTCTTC	CASSPGLIRYEQFF
once	TRBV27	NA	TRBJ1-4	TGTGCCAGCGGAAGAGAAAAACTGTTTTTT	CASGREKLFF
few	TRBV5-1	NA	TRBJ1-1	TGCGCCAGCAGCTTGGATGCGGAGTCCACTGAAGCTTTCTTT	CASSLDAESTEAFF
NA	TRBV20-1	NA	TRBJ2-5	TGCAGTGCTAGAGGAGATGGAGTGAAAGAGACCCAGTACTTC	CSARGDGVKETQYF
NA	TRBV20-1	NA	TRBJ2-7	TGCAGTGCTAGGATCCCGGCCCGGGAGCAGTACTTC	CSARIPAREQYF